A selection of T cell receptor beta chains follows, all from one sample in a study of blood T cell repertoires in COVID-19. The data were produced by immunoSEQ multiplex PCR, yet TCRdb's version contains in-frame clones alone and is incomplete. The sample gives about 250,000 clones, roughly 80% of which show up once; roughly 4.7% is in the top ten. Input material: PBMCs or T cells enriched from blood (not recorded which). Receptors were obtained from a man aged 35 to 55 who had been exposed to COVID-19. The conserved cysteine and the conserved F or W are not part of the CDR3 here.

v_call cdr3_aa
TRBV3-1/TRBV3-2 ASSQDMGGETQY
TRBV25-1 ASSELGGGENEKLF
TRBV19 ASLGGRQETQY
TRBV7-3 ASSLSGAYQETQY
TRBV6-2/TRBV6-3 ASSYLPDRGGEQF
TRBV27 ASSPPTGIGYT
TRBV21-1 ASSSPGGELF
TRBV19 ASSTHRDSRSYT
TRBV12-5 ASGFGQSSNQPQH
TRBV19 ASSIGASGMSYEQY
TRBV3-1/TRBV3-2 ASSLQTSGRVYEQY
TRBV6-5 ASSYGTRVYEQY
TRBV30 AWSVGSGVQETQY
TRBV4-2 ASSHTPNTDTQY
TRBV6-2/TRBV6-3 ASSYPIKAAVVSGSYEQY
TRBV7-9 ASSINRGRETQY
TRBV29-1 SVVELAGGGTGELF
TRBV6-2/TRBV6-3 ASSYLINDRNTLIGQPQH
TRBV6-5 ASTAGDNQPQH
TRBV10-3 AISESVGDYEQY
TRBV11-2 ASVETTDRSGELF
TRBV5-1 ASSFDRAQETQY
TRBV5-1 ASSTAGQGSSNSPLH
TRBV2 ASSVFGTGGDEQY
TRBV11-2 ASSYRDGMNEQF
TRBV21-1 ASSKISRWTGDAHYEQY
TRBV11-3 ASTPLGDSYEQY
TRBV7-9 ASTAFRVNEQF
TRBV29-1 SVGLTSGRITYEQY
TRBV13 ASSLRRGGAKFFGQF
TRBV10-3 AITQGGLAGDTGELF
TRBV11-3 ASSVQGNTEAF
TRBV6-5 ASRREVAGSYEQY
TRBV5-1 ASSFSQDRGETQY
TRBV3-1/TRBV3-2 ASSPSQRGAVGYT
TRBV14 ASSYRRVRTEAF
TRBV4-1 ASSQQTLGRERLEQF
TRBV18 ASSPGGGGHEQY
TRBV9 ASSVVGAYEAF
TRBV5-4 ASSFDKNTEAF
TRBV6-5 ASSYEGDTQY
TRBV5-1 ASSFTPGQGSF
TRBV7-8 ASRQTRDHEQY
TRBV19 ASTERDRGGETQY
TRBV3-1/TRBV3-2 ASSPSGTSYEQY
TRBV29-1 SGSADTGELF
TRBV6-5 ASSYSGRAYGYT
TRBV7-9 ASSSKGDRPHRELF
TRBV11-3 ASSLEDRDYLSYEQY
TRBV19 ATTSRWDRGDNEQF